This record looks at one T cell receptor beta chain sequence and its context. Its antigen is not known. The data belong to a study of OX40 agonist ivuxolimab in advanced cancers. V lost 5 bases, J lost 8 bases, and 15 bases lay in between. The CDR3 contains 13 residues. The germline CDR1 and CDR2 sequences are SEHNR and FQNEAQ (reference sequence). Produced via immunoSEQ multiplex PCR; TCRdb's table is partial and in-frame only. Here the sample spans tens of thousands of clones, roughly four fifths being singletons. Anyone with autoimmune disease history or systemic immunosuppression was excluded. General observations from the study: At 0.1-3.0 mg/kg, partial responders had clonal expansion among the lowest observed. The expanded peripheral T cells' antigen specificity was not determined.

The chain uses TRBV7-9 and TRBJ1-2; D is unresolved. The sequence derives from an adult with an advanced solid tumor such as melanoma, head and neck, liver or kidney cancer. Source: CD4+ or CD8+ T cells sorted from blood, taken in a trial of the OX40 agonist ivuxolimab. The CDR3 bases are TGTGCCAGCAGCCCCGGGGTCCCTAGAGGCTACACCTTC. Its protein product is CASSPGVPRGYTF.